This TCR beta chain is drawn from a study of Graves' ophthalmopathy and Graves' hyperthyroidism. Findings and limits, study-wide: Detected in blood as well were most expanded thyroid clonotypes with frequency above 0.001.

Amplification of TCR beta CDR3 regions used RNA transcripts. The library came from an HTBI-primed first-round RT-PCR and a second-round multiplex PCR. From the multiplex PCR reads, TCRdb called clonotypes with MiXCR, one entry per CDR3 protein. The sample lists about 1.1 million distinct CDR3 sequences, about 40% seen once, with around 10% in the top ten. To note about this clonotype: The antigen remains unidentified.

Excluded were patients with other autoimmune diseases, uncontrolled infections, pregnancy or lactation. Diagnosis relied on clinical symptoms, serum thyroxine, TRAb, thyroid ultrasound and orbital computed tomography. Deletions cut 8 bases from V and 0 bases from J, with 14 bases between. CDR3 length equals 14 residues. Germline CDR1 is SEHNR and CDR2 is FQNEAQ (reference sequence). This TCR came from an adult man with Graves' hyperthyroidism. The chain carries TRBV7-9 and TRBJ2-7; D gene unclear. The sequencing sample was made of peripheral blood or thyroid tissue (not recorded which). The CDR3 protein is CASRAGFSSYEQYF. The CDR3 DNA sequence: TGTGCCAGCCGCGCCGGGTTCTCCTCCTACGAGCAGTACTTC.